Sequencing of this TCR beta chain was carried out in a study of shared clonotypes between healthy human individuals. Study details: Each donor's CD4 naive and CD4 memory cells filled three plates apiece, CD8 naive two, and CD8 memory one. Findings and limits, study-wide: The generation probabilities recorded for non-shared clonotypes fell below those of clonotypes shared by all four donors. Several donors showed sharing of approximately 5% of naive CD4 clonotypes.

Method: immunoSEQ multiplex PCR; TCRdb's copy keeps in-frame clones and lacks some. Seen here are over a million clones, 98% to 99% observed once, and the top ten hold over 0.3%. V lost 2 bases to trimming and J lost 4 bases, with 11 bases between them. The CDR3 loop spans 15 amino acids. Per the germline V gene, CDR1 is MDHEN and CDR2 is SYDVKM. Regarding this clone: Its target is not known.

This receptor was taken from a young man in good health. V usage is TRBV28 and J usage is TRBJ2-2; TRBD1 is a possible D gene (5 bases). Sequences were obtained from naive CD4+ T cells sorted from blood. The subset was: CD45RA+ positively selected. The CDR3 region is CASSLGARVTGELFF. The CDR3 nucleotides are TGTGCCAGCAGTTTAGGGGCTAGAGTCACCGGGGAGCTGTTTTTT.